This T cell receptor (beta chain) stems from a study of T cells in localized non-small cell lung cancer. The CDR3 runs 13 residues. V was pared by 3 bases and J by 4 bases, with 9 bases between. Germline V gives CDR1 SNHLY, CDR2 FYNNEI. Findings of the study overall: Higher T cell density in the blood was associated with longer overall survival, whereas higher adjacent-lung clonality associated with shorter survival.

Assay used: immunoSEQ multiplex PCR; TCRdb lists only in-frame clones, some missing. This sample has 45,000 to 55,000 clones, with roughly 88% found just once. In regard to this clone: As yet, its antigen is unknown.

The receptor's source is a male donor at least 60 years old with stage III squamous cell lung carcinoma. The sequenced sample was peripheral blood, obtained before any cancer treatment. J is TRBJ1-1 and V is TRBV2, with D unresolved. The CDR3 DNA reads TGTGCCAGCAGTGACCCGGGGAGCACTGAAGCTTTCTTT. Amino acid sequence: CASSDPGSTEAFF.